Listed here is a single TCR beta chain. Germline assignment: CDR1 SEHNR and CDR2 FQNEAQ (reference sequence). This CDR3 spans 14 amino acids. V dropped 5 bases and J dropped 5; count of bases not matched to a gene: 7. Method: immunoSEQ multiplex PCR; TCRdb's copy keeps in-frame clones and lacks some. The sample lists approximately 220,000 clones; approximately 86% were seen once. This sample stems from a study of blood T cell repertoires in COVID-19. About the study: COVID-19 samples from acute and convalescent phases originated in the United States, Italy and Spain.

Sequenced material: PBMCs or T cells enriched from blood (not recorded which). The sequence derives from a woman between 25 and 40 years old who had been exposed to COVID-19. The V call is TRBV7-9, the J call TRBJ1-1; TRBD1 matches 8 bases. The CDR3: CASSPQGAGTEAFF. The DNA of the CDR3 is TGTGCCAGCAGCCCGCAGGGGGCAGGTACTGAAGCTTTCTTT. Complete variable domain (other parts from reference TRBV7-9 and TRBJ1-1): DTGVSQNPRHKITKRGQNVTFRCDPISEHNRLYWYRQTLGQGPEFLTYFQNEAQLEKSRLLSDRFSAERPKGSFSTLEIQRTEQGDSAMYLCASSPQGAGTEAFFGQGTRLTVV.